This T cell receptor beta chain was recorded in a study of OX40 agonist ivuxolimab in advanced cancers. Study details: Prior checkpoint blockade (anti-PD-1, anti-PD-L1 or anti-CTLA-4) was permitted; about 40% had it.

TCRdb's table, derived via immunoSEQ multiplex PCR, lists solely in-frame clones and lacks some. The data contain over 80,000 clones, about nine tenths of them singletons. Study results and caveats: The mean number of expanded clones was higher in CD8+ T cells than in CD4+.

On this clone: Its antigen is unknown.

Germline V gene data show CDR1 as SGDLS and CDR2 as YYNGEE. The CDR3 contains 13 residues. V shed 0 bases and J shed 8 bases, with 9 bases lying between them. The clonotype was recovered from an adult with an advanced solid tumor such as melanoma, head and neck, liver or kidney cancer. The chain couples TRBV9 to TRBJ2-1; D is unresolved. The source was CD4+ or CD8+ T cells sorted from blood, collected in a trial of the OX40 agonist ivuxolimab. The CDR3 coding sequence is TGTGCCAGCAGCGTAGCCCAGTTCGATGAGCAGTTCTTC. Its protein is CASSVAQFDEQFF.